These 30 T cell receptor beta chains originate from one sample sequenced in a study of T cell responses to AZD1222 COVID-19 vaccine. Produced via immunoSEQ multiplex PCR; TCRdb's table is partial and in-frame only. The sample contains 90,000 to 110,000 clones, approximately 88% of which appear only once. The sequencing here drew on peripheral blood, taken on day 0 of AZD1222 vaccination. Receptor source: an adult in good health.

The chain couples TRBV5-4 to TRBJ2-1; 10 bases are a match to TRBD2. Germline CDR1 is SGHNT and CDR2 is YYREEE (reference sequence). The CDR3 is made up of 15 amino acids. Trimming took 4 bases from V and 5 from J; bases not matched to a gene: 6. The CDR3 protein is CASSLASGGNNEQFF. The CDR3 nucleotides read TGTGCCAGCAGCCTTGCTAGCGGGGGAAACAATGAGCAGTTCTTC.

This chain connects TRBV12-3 or TRBV12-4 to TRBJ1-4; D remains ambiguous. V was shortened by 8 bases and J by 0 bases, with 7 bases between the two germline ends. This CDR3 has 13 amino acids. CDR3 loop: CASGPSTNEKLFF. The CDR3 DNA is TGTGCCAGCGGCCCTTCAACTAATGAAAAACTGTTTTTT.

This chain connects TRBV27 to TRBJ2-6; D is possibly TRBD1 (6 bases). The CDR3 runs 18 residues. V was trimmed by 5 bases and J by 0 bases, leaving 17 bases between them. Germline V CDR1 and CDR2: MNHEY, SMNVEV (reference sequence). The CDR3 region is CASSPTGHLNSGANVLTF. For the CDR3, the DNA is TGTGCCAGCAGTCCCACGGGACACCTGAACTCTGGGGCCAACGTCCTGACTTTC. Full variable domain (rest looked up from reference TRBV27 and TRBJ2-6): EAQVTQNPRYLITVTGKKLTVTCSQNMNHEYMSWYRQDPGLGLRQIYYSMNVEVTDKGDVPEGYKVSRKEKRNFPLILESPSPNQTSLYFCASSPTGHLNSGANVLTFGAGSRLTVL.

This chain connects TRBV28 to TRBJ2-7; D remains unclear. The CDR3 has 11 amino acids. V gave up 3 bases and J gave up 2 bases, with 2 bases separating them. Germline V gene data show CDR1 as MDHEN and CDR2 as SYDVKM. As DNA, the CDR3 is TGTGCCAGCAGTTTCACCTACGAGCAGTACTTC. Translation gives CASSFTYEQYF. Complete variable domain (other parts from reference TRBV28 and TRBJ2-7): DVKVTQSSRYLVKRTGEKVFLECVQDMDHENMFWYRQDPGLGLRLIYFSYDVKMKEKGDIPEGYSVSREKKERFSLILESASTNQTSMYLCASSFTYEQYFGPGTRLTVT.

The V call is TRBV6-1, the J call TRBJ1-2; D is ambiguous. This CDR3 is 14 amino acids long. Trimming took 3 bases from V and 5 from J, leaving 13 bases between them. Germline values: CDR1 MNHNS, CDR2 SASEGT. CDR3 in amino acids: CASSELLAEYGYTF. The CDR3 nucleotides are TGTGCCAGCAGTGAGCTCCTCGCGGAGTATGGCTACACCTTC.

The genes are TRBV10-1 and TRBJ2-3; no reliable D call. Trimming took 0 bases from V and 0 from J, leaving 4 bases between them. Germline CDR1 is WNHNN and CDR2 is SYGVQD (reference sequence). CDR3 size: 14 residues. CDR3 nucleotides: TGCGCCAGCAGTGAGTCCCCAAGCACAGATACGCAGTATTTT. This codes for CASSESPSTDTQYF.

The chain recombines TRBV19 with TRBJ2-1; D ambiguous. The CDR3 has 13 residues. Germline V gene data show CDR1 as LNHDA and CDR2 as SQIVND (reference sequence). V was trimmed by 2 bases and J by 5 bases, leaving 7 bases between them. The CDR3 DNA is TGTGCCAGTAGTATAAAGTCGGACAATGAGCAGTTCTTC. Translating gives CASSIKSDNEQFF. The full variable domain, rest sourced from reference TRBV19 and TRBJ2-1, is DGGITQSPKYLFRKEGQNVTLSCEQNLNHDAMYWYRQDPGQGLRLIYYSQIVNDFQKGDIAEGYSVSREKKESFPLTVTSAQKNPTAFYLCASSIKSDNEQFFGPGTRLTVL.

The count of this clone is one. The genes are TRBV19 and TRBJ1-2; maybe TRBD1 (5 bases). The CDR3 consists of 15 residues. V gave up 5 bases and J gave up 6 bases, with 19 bases separating them. Per the germline V gene, CDR1 is LNHDA and CDR2 is SQIVND (reference sequence). The CDR3 reads CASSAGTGRGDGYTF. The CDR3 DNA reads TGTGCCAGTAGTGCTGGGACTGGCCGTGGAGATGGCTACACCTTC.

This sequence joins TRBV11-2 and TRBJ2-1; TRBD2 might be the D (6 bases). CDR3 length: 15 amino acids. Germline V gene sequence: CDR1 SGHAT, CDR2 FQNNGV. V was clipped by 0 bases and J by 5 bases, with 11 bases between them. CDR3 region: CASSLDHRGDNEQFF. CDR3 nucleotide sequence: TGTGCCAGCAGCTTAGATCATCGCGGGGACAATGAGCAGTTCTTC.

This chain connects TRBV4-1 to TRBJ1-3; no firm D call. This CDR3 region has 15 residues. The germline V and J ends were trimmed by 3 bases and 0 bases, with 9 bases remaining between them. Germline lookup yields CDR1 MGHRA and CDR2 YSYEKL. The CDR3 here is CASSHDRNSGNTIYF. Written as DNA, the CDR3 is TGCGCCAGCAGCCACGACCGAAACTCTGGAAACACCATATATTTT.

This clone has only one observation. The J gene is TRBJ2-1, the V gene TRBV25-1, with 12 bases that match TRBD2. The V gene end was trimmed by 3 bases and the J gene end by 0 bases; junction bases not matched to a gene: 3. The CDR3 runs 17 residues. Germline V gives CDR1 MGHDK, CDR2 SYGVNS. The CDR3 DNA reads as TGTGCCAGCAGTGAGACTAGCGGGGGAAGCTCCTACAATGAGCAGTTCTTC. This gives the protein CASSETSGGSSYNEQFF.

The chain carries TRBV5-1 and TRBJ1-1; D is perhaps TRBD1 (6 bases). Trimming removed 6 bases from V and 4 bases from J, with 19 bases in between. CDR3 length equals 15 residues. Germline-derived CDR1 and CDR2 are SGHRS and YFSETQ. CDR3 nucleotides: TGCGCCAGCACTGATCCATCCAGGGGTACCACTGAAGCTTTCTTT. The encoded protein is CASTDPSRGTTEAFF. The variable domain in full, with the rest retrieved from reference TRBV5-1 and TRBJ1-1, is KAGVTQTPRYLIKTRGQQVTLSCSPISGHRSVSWYQQTPGQGLQFLFEYFSETQRNKGNFPGRFSGRQFSNSRSEMNVSTLELGDSALYLCASTDPSRGTTEAFFGQGTRLTVV.

The rearrangement links TRBV2 to TRBJ1-1; D perhaps matches TRBD1 (6 bases). The CDR3 extends over 13 amino acids. Germline-derived CDR1 and CDR2 are SNHLY and FYNNEI. V lost 9 bases to trimming and J lost 2 bases, with 13 bases between them. The CDR3 reads CARGTSLNTEAFF. In DNA form, the CDR3 reads TGTGCCAGAGGGACATCCCTTAACACTGAAGCTTTCTTT.

The chain joins TRBV5-5 to TRBJ2-1; 11 positions match TRBD2. Germline V lookup: CDR1 SGHKS, CDR2 YYEKEE (reference sequence). CDR3 length: 15 amino acids. Germline trimming cut 0 bases from V and 7 bases from J; bases unmatched to any gene: 3. The CDR3 spells CASSLALAGGNEQFF. CDR3 nucleotides: TGTGCCAGCAGCTTGGCTCTAGCGGGAGGAAATGAGCAGTTCTTC.

The chain carries TRBV11-2 and TRBJ1-2; D not resolved. The CDR3 is 13 residues long. With 7 bases removed from V and 5 bases from J, the gap between germline ends came to 14 bases. Germline V lookup: CDR1 SGHAT, CDR2 FQNNGV. In nucleotides, the CDR3 is TGTGCCAGCACTCCCTCGGGGAGATATGGCTACACCTTC. As protein: CASTPSGRYGYTF.

V and J are TRBV6-2 or TRBV6-3 and TRBJ1-2; weak D call: TRBD1 (5 bases). V dropped 5 bases and J dropped 4 bases, with 11 bases sitting between them. Germline-derived CDR1 and CDR2 are MNHEY and SVGEGT. The CDR3 contains 13 residues. The CDR3 loop reads CASSPDSTYGYTF. The CDR3 bases are TGTGCCAGCAGTCCCGACAGTACCTATGGCTACACCTTC.

V gene TRBV10-3 combines with J gene TRBJ2-2; 10 positions match TRBD2. The CDR3 totals 17 residues. Losses at the gene ends were 2 bases for V and 3 bases for J; bases not matched to a gene: 6. The germline V gene encodes CDR1 ENHRY and CDR2 SYGVKD. The CDR3 spells CAISERTSGAYTGELFF. DNA of the CDR3: TGTGCCATCAGTGAGCGGACTAGCGGAGCCTACACCGGGGAGCTGTTTTTT.

V gene TRBV10-2 combines with J gene TRBJ2-2, with D uncertain. The CDR3 loop spans 13 amino acids. With 8 bases removed from V and 2 bases from J, the gap between germline ends came to 9 bases. Germline loops: CDR1 WSHSY, CDR2 SAAADI. CDR3 loop: CASVGINTGELFF. In DNA, the CDR3 is TGCGCCAGCGTAGGGATAAACACCGGGGAGCTGTTTTTT.

The chain has TRBV24-1 and TRBJ2-1; weak D call: TRBD1 (6 bases). The CDR3 runs 13 residues. The V gene's germline CDR1 is KGHDR and CDR2 SFDVKD. Trimming took 5 bases from V and 7 from J, leaving 11 bases between them. The DNA for the CDR3 is TGTGCCACCAGTGCCCTGGACAGTAATGAGCAGTTCTTC. Protein sequence: CATSALDSNEQFF.

The chain joins TRBV5-1 to TRBJ2-7, with TRBD2 matching 9 bases. CDR1 is SGHRS, CDR2 YFSETQ, per germline. The CDR3 has 14 residues. Unmatched junction bases numbered 5, after V lost 4 bases and J lost 3 bases. The CDR3 loop is CASSLSGGDYEQYF. The CDR3 coding sequence is TGCGCCAGCAGCCTTAGCGGGGGCGACTACGAGCAGTACTTC.

This clone was detected only once. The rearrangement links TRBV5-1 to TRBJ2-5; 10 nucleotides line up with TRBD2. The CDR3 is 14 amino acids. Germline CDR1 and CDR2: SGHRS and YFSETQ. Unmatched junction bases numbered 5, after V lost 4 bases and J lost 5 bases. The CDR3 reads CASSPAGGVETQYF. In nucleotides, the CDR3 is TGCGCCAGCAGCCCAGCGGGGGGGGTGGAGACCCAGTACTTC.

The V and J genes are TRBV6-2 or TRBV6-3 and TRBJ2-7; D is undetermined. Trimming cost V 6 bases and J 0 bases, with 12 bases left between them. This CDR3 contains 14 residues. Germline loops: CDR1 MNHEY, CDR2 SVGEGT. The CDR3 spells CASSRTLNSYEQYF. CDR3 DNA sequence: TGTGCCAGCAGCAGGACGTTGAACTCCTACGAGCAGTACTTC.

The chain recombines TRBV7-9 with TRBJ2-1, with TRBD2 matching 10 bases. The CDR3 runs to 15 residues. CDR1 is SEHNR and CDR2 is FQNEAQ in the germline V gene (reference sequence). V gave up 7 bases and J gave up 3 bases; unmatched junction bases: 6. Written as DNA, the CDR3 is TGTGCCAGCATCCAATGGACTAGCGGCTACAATGAGCAGTTCTTC. Amino acid sequence: CASIQWTSGYNEQFF.

The genes are TRBV11-2 and TRBJ2-5; D might be TRBD2 (5 bases). Germline V gene sequence: CDR1 SGHAT, CDR2 FQNNGV. This CDR3 has 12 amino acids. Trimming pared 7 bases from V and 4 bases from J, leaving 10 bases between. In DNA form, the CDR3 reads TGTGCCAGCAACGGACTTTCAGAGACCCAGTACTTC. Amino acids: CASNGLSETQYF.

The chain recombines TRBV13 with TRBJ2-1, with unresolved D. V dropped 5 bases and J dropped 6 bases, with 17 bases sitting between them. Germline V gene sequence: CDR1 PRHDT, CDR2 FYEKMQ (reference sequence). This CDR3 has 15 residues. The CDR3 sequence is CASSPPTAAANEQFF. DNA for the CDR3: TGTGCCAGCAGCCCCCCTACGGCCGCCGCCAATGAGCAGTTCTTC.

V is TRBV7-2 and J is TRBJ2-1, with D tentatively TRBD2 (5 bases). V dropped 4 bases and J dropped 1 base, with 14 bases sitting between them. CDR1 is SGHTA, CDR2 FQGNSA, per germline. This CDR3 spans 16 amino acids. The CDR3 bases are TGTGCCAGCAGCTGGATAGCACTAGGGTCCTACAATGAGCAGTTCTTC. This gives the protein CASSWIALGSYNEQFF.

V gene TRBV27 combines with J gene TRBJ2-7, with D uncertain. V lost 2 bases and J lost 3, with 8 bases in between. The CDR3 loop spans 13 amino acids. The germline CDR1 and CDR2 sequences are MNHEY and SMNVEV (reference sequence). This CDR3 is CASSLGDFYEQYF. Here the CDR3 DNA reads TGTGCCAGCAGTTTAGGAGACTTCTACGAGCAGTACTTC.

This chain connects TRBV11-2 to TRBJ2-2; D remains ambiguous. The CDR3 covers 12 residues. Between the trimmed V and J ends, which lost 2 bases and 10 bases, there was a span of 8 bases. In germline, CDR1 is SGHAT, CDR2 FQNNGV. The CDR3 here is CASSLSPEELFF. The CDR3 DNA is TGTGCCAGCAGCTTAAGCCCGGAGGAGCTGTTTTTT.

The V and J genes are TRBV7-3 and TRBJ2-1; 12 positions match TRBD2. Unmatched junction bases numbered 5, after V lost 2 bases and J lost 9 bases. The CDR3 loop spans 15 amino acids. CDR1 and CDR2 (germline): SGHTA, FQGTGA. The CDR3 nucleotides read TGTGCCAGCAGCTTAGGACTAGCGGGGATGGGTGAGCAGTTCTTC. This codes for CASSLGLAGMGEQFF.

This clone was detected once. The chain uses TRBV28 and TRBJ1-2; no reliable D call. Trimming took 6 bases from V and 8 from J, leaving 13 bases between them. The CDR3 is made up of 12 amino acids. Germline V lookup: CDR1 MDHEN, CDR2 SYDVKM. CDR3 loop: CASRGNVRGYTF. CDR3 DNA: TGTGCCAGCAGGGGGAATGTGCGGGGCTACACCTTC.